One sample yielded the 20 T cell receptor beta chains listed below, sequenced in a study of blood T cell repertoires in COVID-19. This table comes from immunoSEQ multiplex PCR, and its TCRdb copy is limited to in-frame clones, with some not included. The sample records 200,000 to 250,000 clones, about 86% being singletons. The sequencing sample was made of peripheral blood. The source of these receptors is a man aged 55 to 70 with acute or convalescent COVID-19.

The rearrangement links TRBV29-1 to TRBJ2-1, with TRBD2 as a possible D gene (5 bases). The CDR3 extends over 16 amino acids. CDR1 is SQVTM, CDR2 ANQGSEA, per germline. The germline V and J ends were trimmed by 4 bases and 7 bases, with 23 bases remaining between them. CDR3 sequence reads: CSVVRVAGPLGNEQFF. CDR3 in DNA: TGCAGCGTTGTAAGGGTGGCGGGCCCACTTGGAAATGAGCAGTTCTTC.

In its sample, this clone was seen a few times. The rearrangement joins TRBV5-5 to TRBJ1-6; maybe TRBD1 (6 bases). This CDR3 is built from 15 residues. Trimming stripped 1 base from V and 10 bases from J, with 15 bases between. Germline V gives CDR1 SGHKS, CDR2 YYEKEE (reference sequence). CDR3 region: CASSLLPDGTSPLHF. Written as DNA, the CDR3 is TGTGCCAGCAGCTTGTTACCGGATGGGACATCACCCCTCCACTTT.

This clone occurred a few times. The chain recombines TRBV5-4 with TRBJ1-2; D gene uncertain. Germline CDR1 is SGHNT and CDR2 is YYREEE (reference sequence). The CDR3 runs 13 residues. Trimming took 0 bases from V and 4 from J, leaving 7 bases between them. DNA of the CDR3: TGTGCCAGCAGCTTGGGTGGCAGCTATGGCTACACCTTC. It specifies CASSLGGSYGYTF.

V usage is TRBV7-2 and J usage is TRBJ1-1, with D maybe TRBD1 (6 bases). CDR3 size: 15 residues. Germline V lookup: CDR1 SGHTA, CDR2 FQGNSA. Trimming took 5 bases from V and 4 from J, leaving 17 bases between them. The CDR3: CASSGRGTLATEAFF. Here the CDR3 DNA reads TGTGCCAGCAGCGGCAGGGGTACTTTAGCCACTGAAGCTTTCTTT.

This chain connects TRBV6-2 or TRBV6-3 to TRBJ2-3; weak D call: TRBD1 (6 bases). The V end lost 2 bases, the J end lost 0 bases, and 21 bases lay between the germline ends. The CDR3 contains 19 residues. Germline CDR1 MNHEY, CDR2 SVGEGT. The CDR3 bases are TGTGCCAGCAGTTACGATTCGCGGTTGGGGGCCTCTAGCACAGATACGCAGTATTTT. Residues: CASSYDSRLGASSTDTQYF.

The CDR3 reads CASRRRAPTEAFF. The CDR3 DNA sequence: TGTGCCAGTCGTCGCAGGGCGCCCACTGAAGCTTTCTTT. The chain combines TRBV19 with TRBJ1-1, with D possibly matching TRBD1 (5 bases). The germline gives CDR1 LNHDA, CDR2 SQIVND (reference sequence). The V end lost 8 bases, the J end lost 4 bases, and 14 bases lay between the germline ends. CDR3 length: 13 amino acids.

The CDR3: CASRFEASGAYEQYF. The CDR3 region has the DNA TGCGCCAGTCGTTTTGAGGCTTCGGGGGCCTACGAGCAGTACTTC. The chain combines TRBV4-3 with TRBJ2-7; D might be TRBD2 (6 bases). The CDR3 extends over 15 amino acids. Germline CDR1 and CDR2: LGHNA and YSLEER. The V and J ends lost 9 bases and 2 bases respectively, with 20 bases between them.

The chain uses TRBV11-3 and TRBJ2-1; 13 nucleotides line up with TRBD2. The V gene end was trimmed by 1 base and the J gene end by 7 bases; junction bases not matched to a gene: 10. The germline V gene has CDR1 SGHNT and CDR2 YENEEA. The CDR3 has 18 residues. CDR3 DNA sequence: TGTGCCAGCAGCTTAGCCTTGACTAGCGGGAGGCCCCTTAATGAGCAGTTCTTC. This codes for CASSLALTSGRPLNEQFF.

The chain couples TRBV7-3 to TRBJ2-2; maybe TRBD2 (5 bases). The CDR3 runs to 14 residues. Germline CDR1 reads SGHTA; CDR2 reads FQGTGA. Trimming removed 5 bases at V and 8 bases at J, with 15 bases between. The DNA for the CDR3 is TGTGCCAGCAGCGCTCAGTTTAGGACTGGGGAGCTGTTTTTT. It specifies CASSAQFRTGELFF.

J is TRBJ2-7 and V is TRBV11-3; possibly TRBD2 for D (5 bases). The V gene lost 3 bases and the J gene lost 4 bases, with 13 bases spanning the gap. Germline CDR1 and CDR2: SGHNT and YENEEA. The CDR3 consists of 14 residues. CDR3 sequence reads: CASSLGERKYEQYF. Written as DNA, the CDR3 is TGTGCCAGCAGCTTGGGTGAGCGGAAATACGAGCAGTACTTC.

This chain links TRBV28 with TRBJ2-7, with TRBD1 as a possible D gene (6 bases). Germline V CDR1 and CDR2: MDHEN, SYDVKM. V shed 3 bases and J shed 4 bases, with 25 bases lying between them. This CDR3 has 18 amino acids. The CDR3 protein is CASSFARRDKRSWYEQYF. The CDR3 nucleotides read TGTGCCAGCAGTTTCGCTCGCCGGGACAAGAGGTCATGGTACGAGCAGTACTTC.

The chain is built from TRBV18 and TRBJ2-7, with D perhaps matching TRBD1 (5 bases). CDR3 length equals 13 residues. V lost 4 bases and J lost 4, with 11 bases in between. In germline, CDR1 is KGHSH, CDR2 LQKENI. The CDR3 nucleotides read TGTGCCAGCTCACTGGCCAAGGGGTACGAGCAGTACTTC. Translating it yields CASSLAKGYEQYF.

This chain links TRBV6-1 with TRBJ2-3; TRBD2 might be the D (6 bases). The CDR3 length is 16 residues. Germline CDR1 is MNHNS and CDR2 is SASEGT. Trimming removed 0 bases from V and 0 bases from J, with 10 bases in between. The CDR3 bases are TGTGCCAGCAGTGAAGCTAGCGGCTCTAGCACAGATACGCAGTATTTT. Translated, it gives CASSEASGSSTDTQYF.

About this clone: A read error may account for a junction end that differs from germline. This chain connects TRBV7-7 to TRBJ2-5; D call uncertain. The CDR3 sequence is 13 residues long. Germline V CDR1 and CDR2: SSHAT, FNYEAQ (reference sequence). The CDR3 DNA follows: TGTGCTAGCAGCTTAAGTCCCGGGGAGACCCAGTACTTC. It translates to CASSLSPGETQYF.

In DNA, the CDR3 is TGTGCCTGGAGTGGGGACAGGCGGAATCAGCCCCAGCATTTT. Protein product: CAWSGDRRNQPQHF. J is TRBJ1-5 and V is TRBV30; 8 bases match TRBD1. This CDR3 spans 14 amino acids. Germline V gene lookup returns CDR1 GTSNPN and CDR2 SVGIG (reference sequence). V shed 1 base and J 4 bases; nucleotides not matched to a gene: 3.

The CDR3 region has the DNA TGTGCCATCAGTGAAGGACAGGGAGGTGGAGAGACCCAGTACTTC. Its translation is CAISEGQGGGETQYF. The chain combines TRBV10-3 with TRBJ2-5; TRBD1 matches 8 bases. CDR3 size: 15 residues. Germline CDR1 and CDR2: ENHRY and SYGVKD. V trimming: 3 bases; J trimming: 4 bases; junction bases outside the gene matches: 7.

CDR3: CASSTQGQNLYGYTF. CDR3 in DNA: TGTGCCAGTAGTACTCAGGGACAGAACCTCTATGGCTACACCTTC. This rearrangement joins TRBV19 to TRBJ1-2; the match to TRBD1 covers 7 bases. The CDR3 has 15 residues. Trimming at V came to 4 bases and at J to 4 bases, leaving 9 bases not matched to a gene. Germline-derived CDR1 and CDR2 are LNHDA and SQIVND (reference sequence).

The table lists this clone with a count of one. This chain joins TRBV7-9 and TRBJ2-1, with TRBD2 matching over 9 bases. Per germline, CDR1 SEHNR and CDR2 FQNEAQ (reference sequence). The V segment lost 4 bases and the J segment 0 bases; nucleotides outside the gene matches: 7. The CDR3 sequence is 17 residues long. The CDR3 nucleotides are TGTGCCAGCAGCTCCCGCGGTAGCGGGAGCTCCTACAATGAGCAGTTCTTC. It encodes CASSSRGSGSSYNEQFF.

A note on this clone: The sample has other DNA sequences that encode this CDR3 too. This rearrangement joins TRBV12-3 or TRBV12-4 to TRBJ1-1, with D possibly being TRBD1 (5 bases). The CDR3 loop spans 13 amino acids. V was cut by 1 base and J by 5 bases, with 8 bases left in between. CDR3 coding DNA: TGTGCCAGCAGTTTAGGCGGGGGGACTGAAGCTTTCTTT. Translating gives CASSLGGGTEAFF.

This clone was seen a handful of times. The V gene is TRBV7-9, the J gene TRBJ2-7, with TRBD2 matching over 7 bases. CDR3 length: 16 amino acids. Germline CDR1 and CDR2: SEHNR and FQNEAQ (reference sequence). With V trimmed by 1 base and J by 2 bases, 8 bases remained unmatched. CDR3 nucleotide sequence: TGTGCCAGCAGCTTAGAAGTGGGCGGGGGACCCTACGAGCAGTACTTC. It encodes CASSLEVGGGPYEQYF.